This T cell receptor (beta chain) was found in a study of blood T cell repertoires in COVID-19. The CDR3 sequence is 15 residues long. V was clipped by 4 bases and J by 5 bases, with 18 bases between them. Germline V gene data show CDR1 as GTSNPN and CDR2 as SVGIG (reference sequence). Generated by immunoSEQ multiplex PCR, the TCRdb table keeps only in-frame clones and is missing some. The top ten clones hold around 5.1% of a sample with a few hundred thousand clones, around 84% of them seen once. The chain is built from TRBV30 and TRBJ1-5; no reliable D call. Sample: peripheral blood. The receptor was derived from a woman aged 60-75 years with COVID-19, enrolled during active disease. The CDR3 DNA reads TGTGCCTGGAATTCCGGGAAGCTAAGCGATCAGCCCCAGCATTTT. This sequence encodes CAWNSGKLSDQPQHF.